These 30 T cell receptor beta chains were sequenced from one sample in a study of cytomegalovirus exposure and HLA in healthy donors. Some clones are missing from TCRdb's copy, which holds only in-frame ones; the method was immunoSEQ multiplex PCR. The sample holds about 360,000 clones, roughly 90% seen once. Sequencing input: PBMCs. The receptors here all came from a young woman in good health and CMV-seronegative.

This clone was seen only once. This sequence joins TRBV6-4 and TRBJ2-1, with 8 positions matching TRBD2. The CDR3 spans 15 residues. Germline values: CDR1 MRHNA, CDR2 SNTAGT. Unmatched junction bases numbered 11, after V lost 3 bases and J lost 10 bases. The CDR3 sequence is CASSELAGRNKEQFF. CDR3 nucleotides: TGTGCCAGCAGTGAGTTAGCGGGGCGCAATAAGGAGCAGTTCTTC.

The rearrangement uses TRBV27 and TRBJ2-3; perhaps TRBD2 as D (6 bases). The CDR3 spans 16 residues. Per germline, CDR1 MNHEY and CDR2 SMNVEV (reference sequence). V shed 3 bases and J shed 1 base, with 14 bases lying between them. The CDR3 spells CASSFGGALGTDTQYF. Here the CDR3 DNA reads TGTGCCAGCAGTTTTGGCGGGGCTCTGGGCACAGATACGCAGTATTTT.

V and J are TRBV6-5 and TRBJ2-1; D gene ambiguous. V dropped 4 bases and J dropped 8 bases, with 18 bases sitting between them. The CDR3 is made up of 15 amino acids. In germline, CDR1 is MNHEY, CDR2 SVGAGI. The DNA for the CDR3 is TGTGCCAGCAGTTCCTCCGAGGCCCCGGTCGATGAGCAGTTCTTC. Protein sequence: CASSSSEAPVDEQFF.

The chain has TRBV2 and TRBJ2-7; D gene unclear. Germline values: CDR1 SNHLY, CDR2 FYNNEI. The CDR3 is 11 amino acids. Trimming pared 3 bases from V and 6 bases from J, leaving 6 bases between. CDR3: CASSDLREQYF. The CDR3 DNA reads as TGTGCCAGCAGTGACCTTCGCGAGCAGTACTTC.

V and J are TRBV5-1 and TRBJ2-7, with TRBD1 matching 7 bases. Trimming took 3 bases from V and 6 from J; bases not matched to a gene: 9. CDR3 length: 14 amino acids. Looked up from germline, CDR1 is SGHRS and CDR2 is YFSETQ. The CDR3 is CASSSQGTMREQYF. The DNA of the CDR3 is TGCGCCAGCAGCTCACAGGGGACGATGCGCGAGCAGTACTTC.

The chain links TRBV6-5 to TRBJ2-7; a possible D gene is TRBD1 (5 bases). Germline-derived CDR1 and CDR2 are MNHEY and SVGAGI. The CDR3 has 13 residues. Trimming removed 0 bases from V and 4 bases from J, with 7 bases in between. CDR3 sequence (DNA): TGTGCCAGCAGTTACTCACAGGAGTACGAGCAGTACTTC. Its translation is CASSYSQEYEQYF.

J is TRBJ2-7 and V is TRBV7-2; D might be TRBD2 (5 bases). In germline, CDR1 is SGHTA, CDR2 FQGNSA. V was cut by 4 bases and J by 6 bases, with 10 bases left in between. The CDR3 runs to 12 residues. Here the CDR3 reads CASSSDYGEQYF. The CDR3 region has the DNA TGTGCCAGCAGCTCTGACTATGGCGAGCAGTACTTC.

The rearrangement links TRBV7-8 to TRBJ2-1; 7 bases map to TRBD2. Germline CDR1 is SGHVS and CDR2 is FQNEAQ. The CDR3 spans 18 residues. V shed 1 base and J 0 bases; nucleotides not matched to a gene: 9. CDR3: CASSLVGRGRSSYNEQFF. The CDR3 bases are TGTGCCAGCAGCTTAGTGGGTCGCGGGAGAAGCTCCTACAATGAGCAGTTCTTC.

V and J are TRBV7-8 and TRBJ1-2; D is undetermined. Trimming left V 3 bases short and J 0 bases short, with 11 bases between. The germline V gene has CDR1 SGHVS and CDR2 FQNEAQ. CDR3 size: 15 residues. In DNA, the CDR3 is TGTGCCAGCAGCTTCGGGAAGGGTACTAACTATGGCTACACCTTC. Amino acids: CASSFGKGTNYGYTF.

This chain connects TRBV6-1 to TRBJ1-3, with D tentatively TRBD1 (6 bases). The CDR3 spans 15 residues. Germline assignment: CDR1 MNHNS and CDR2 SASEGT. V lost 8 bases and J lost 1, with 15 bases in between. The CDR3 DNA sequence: TGTGCCAGCCACTCGACAGGCATTTCTGGAAACACCATATATTTT. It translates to CASHSTGISGNTIYF.

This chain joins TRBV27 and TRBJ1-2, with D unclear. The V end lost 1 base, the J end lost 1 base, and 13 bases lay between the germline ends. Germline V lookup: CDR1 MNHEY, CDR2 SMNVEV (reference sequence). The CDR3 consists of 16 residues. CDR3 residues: CASSLFARSRNYGYTF. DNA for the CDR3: TGTGCCAGCAGTTTATTTGCCAGGTCTCGTAACTATGGCTACACCTTC.

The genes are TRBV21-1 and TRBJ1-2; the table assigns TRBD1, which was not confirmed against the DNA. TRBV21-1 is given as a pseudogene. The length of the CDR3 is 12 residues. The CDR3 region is CASSKGRGPNYF. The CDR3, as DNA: TGTGCCAGCAGCAAAGGAAGGGGGCCCAATTACTTC.

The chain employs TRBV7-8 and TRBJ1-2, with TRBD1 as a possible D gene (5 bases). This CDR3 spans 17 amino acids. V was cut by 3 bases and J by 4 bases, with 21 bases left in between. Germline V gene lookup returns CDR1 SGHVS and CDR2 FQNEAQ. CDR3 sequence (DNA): TGTGCCAGCAGCTTGAGGATGGGGCAATTAAAGGGCTATGGCTACACCTTC. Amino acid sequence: CASSLRMGQLKGYGYTF. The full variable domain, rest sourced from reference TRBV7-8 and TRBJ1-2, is GAGVSQSPRYKVAKRGQDVALRCDPISGHVSLFWYQQALGQGPEFLTYFQNEAQLDKSGLPSDRFFAERPEGSVSTLKIQRTQQEDSAVYLCASSLRMGQLKGYGYTFGSGTRLTVV.

CDR3 nucleotides: TGTGCCAGTCGAGACCGGGGAACAGATACGCAGTATTTT. Encoded protein: CASRDRGTDTQYF. The rearrangement uses TRBV7-9 and TRBJ2-3; weak D call: TRBD2 (5 bases). Trimming took 9 bases from V and 3 from J, leaving 13 bases between them. CDR3 length: 13 amino acids. The germline V gene has CDR1 SEHNR and CDR2 FQNEAQ (reference sequence).

The CDR3 reads CASSVGSSGSGEQFF. In DNA, the CDR3 is TGTGCCAGCAGCGTAGGGTCTAGCGGGAGCGGCGAGCAGTTCTTC. The chain links TRBV9 to TRBJ2-1, with TRBD2 matching over 10 bases. Germline values: CDR1 SGDLS, CDR2 YYNGEE. CDR3 length: 15 amino acids. V shed 0 bases, J shed 10 bases, and the junction held 7 bases outside the gene matches. Full variable domain (outside the CDR3, taken from reference TRBV9 and TRBJ2-1): DSGVTQTPKHLITATGQRVTLRCSPRSGDLSVYWYQQSLDQGLQFLIQYYNGEERAKGNILERFSAQQFPDLHSELNLSSLELGDSALYFCASSVGSSGSGEQFFGPGTRLTVL.

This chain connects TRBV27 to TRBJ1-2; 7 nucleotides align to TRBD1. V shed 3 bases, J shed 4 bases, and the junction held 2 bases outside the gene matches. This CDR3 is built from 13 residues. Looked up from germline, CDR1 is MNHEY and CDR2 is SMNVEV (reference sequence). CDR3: CASSLNRGYGYTF. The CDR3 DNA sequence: TGTGCCAGCAGTTTGAACAGGGGCTATGGCTACACCTTC.

The CDR3 loop reads CASSDWASGIDYEQYF. In nucleotides, the CDR3 is TGTGCCAGCAGTGATTGGGCTAGCGGAATTGACTACGAGCAGTACTTC. The rearrangement joins TRBV6-1 to TRBJ2-7; 7 bases line up with TRBD2. The CDR3 spans 16 residues. Trimming at V came to 3 bases and at J to 3 bases, leaving 11 bases not matched to a gene. Germline CDR1 is MNHNS and CDR2 is SASEGT.

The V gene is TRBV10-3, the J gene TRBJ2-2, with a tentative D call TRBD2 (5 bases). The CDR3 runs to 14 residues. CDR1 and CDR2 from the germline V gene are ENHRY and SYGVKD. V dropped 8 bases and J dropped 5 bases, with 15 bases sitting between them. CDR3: CAIGLLEKTGELFF. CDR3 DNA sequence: TGTGCCATCGGACTGCTGGAAAAGACCGGGGAGCTGTTTTTT.

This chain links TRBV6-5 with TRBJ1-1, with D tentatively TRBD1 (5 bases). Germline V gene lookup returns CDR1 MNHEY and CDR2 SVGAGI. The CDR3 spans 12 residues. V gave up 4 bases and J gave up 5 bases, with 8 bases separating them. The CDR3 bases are TGTGCCAGCAGTTCAGGGAGGACTGAAGCTTTCTTT. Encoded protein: CASSSGRTEAFF.

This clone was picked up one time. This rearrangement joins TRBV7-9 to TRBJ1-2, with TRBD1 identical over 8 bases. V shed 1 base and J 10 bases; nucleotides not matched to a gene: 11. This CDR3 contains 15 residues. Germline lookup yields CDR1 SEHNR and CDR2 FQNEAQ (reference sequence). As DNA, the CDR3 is TGTGCCAGCAGCTTAGGACAGGGGCAAAAGGTGGACTACACCTTC. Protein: CASSLGQGQKVDYTF.

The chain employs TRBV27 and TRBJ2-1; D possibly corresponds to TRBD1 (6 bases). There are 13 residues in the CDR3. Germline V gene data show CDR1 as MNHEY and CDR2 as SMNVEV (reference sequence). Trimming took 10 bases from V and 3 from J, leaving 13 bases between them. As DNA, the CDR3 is TGTGCCATCCTAGACAGGAACTACAATGAGCAGTTCTTC. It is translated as CAILDRNYNEQFF.

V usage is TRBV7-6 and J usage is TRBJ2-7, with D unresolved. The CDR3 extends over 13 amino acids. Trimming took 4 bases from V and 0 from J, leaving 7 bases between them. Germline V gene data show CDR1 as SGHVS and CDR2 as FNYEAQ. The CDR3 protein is CASSSHSSYEQYF. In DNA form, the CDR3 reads TGTGCCAGCAGCTCACACAGCTCCTACGAGCAGTACTTC.

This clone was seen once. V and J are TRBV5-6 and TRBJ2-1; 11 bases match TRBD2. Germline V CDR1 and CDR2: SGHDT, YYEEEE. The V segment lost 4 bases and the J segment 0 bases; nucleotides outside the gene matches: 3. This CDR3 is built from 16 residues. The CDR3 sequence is CASSPGLAGSYNEQFF. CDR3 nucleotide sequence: TGTGCCAGCAGCCCCGGACTAGCGGGCTCCTACAATGAGCAGTTCTTC.

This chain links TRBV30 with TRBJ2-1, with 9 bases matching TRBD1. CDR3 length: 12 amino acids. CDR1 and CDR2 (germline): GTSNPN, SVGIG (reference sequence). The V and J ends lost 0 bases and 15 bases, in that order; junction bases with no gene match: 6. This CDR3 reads CAWSVLTGGMFF. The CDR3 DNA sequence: TGTGCCTGGAGTGTACTCACAGGGGGCATGTTCTTC.

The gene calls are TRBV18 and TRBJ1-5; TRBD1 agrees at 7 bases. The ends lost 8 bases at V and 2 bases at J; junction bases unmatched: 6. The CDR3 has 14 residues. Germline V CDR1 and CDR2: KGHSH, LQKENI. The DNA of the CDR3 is TGTGCCAGCCGCGACAGGGAGGGCAATCAGCCCCAGCATTTT. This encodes CASRDREGNQPQHF. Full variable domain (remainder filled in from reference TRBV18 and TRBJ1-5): NAGVMQNPRHLVRRRGQEARLRCSPMKGHSHVYWYRQLPEEGLKFMVYLQKENIIDESGMPKERFSAEFPKEGPSILRIQQVVRGDSAAYFCASRDREGNQPQHFGDGTRLSIL.

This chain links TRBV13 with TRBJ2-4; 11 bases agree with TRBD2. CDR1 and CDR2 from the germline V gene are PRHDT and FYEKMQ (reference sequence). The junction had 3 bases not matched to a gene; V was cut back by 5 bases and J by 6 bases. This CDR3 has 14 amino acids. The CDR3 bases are TGTGCCAGCAGCCGGCTAGCGGGGGGAAACATTCAGTACTTC. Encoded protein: CASSRLAGGNIQYF. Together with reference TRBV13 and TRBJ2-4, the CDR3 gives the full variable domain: AAGVIQSPRHLIKEKRETATLKCYPIPRHDTVYWYQQGPGQDPQFLISFYEKMQSDKGSIPDRFSAQQFSDYHSELNMSSLELGDSALYFCASSRLAGGNIQYFGAGTRLSVL.

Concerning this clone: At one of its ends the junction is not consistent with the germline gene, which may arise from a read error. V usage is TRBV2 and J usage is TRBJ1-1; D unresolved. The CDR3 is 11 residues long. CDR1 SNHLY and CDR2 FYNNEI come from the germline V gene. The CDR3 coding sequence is TGTGCCAGCACCTTCAGGTCTGATGCTTTCTTT. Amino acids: CASTFRSDAFF.

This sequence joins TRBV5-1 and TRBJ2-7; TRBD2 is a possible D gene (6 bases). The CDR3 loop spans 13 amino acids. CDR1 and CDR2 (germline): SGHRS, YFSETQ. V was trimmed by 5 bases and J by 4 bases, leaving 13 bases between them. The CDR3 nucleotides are TGCGCCAGCAGTCCCAGGACTAATTACGAGCAGTACTTC. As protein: CASSPRTNYEQYF.

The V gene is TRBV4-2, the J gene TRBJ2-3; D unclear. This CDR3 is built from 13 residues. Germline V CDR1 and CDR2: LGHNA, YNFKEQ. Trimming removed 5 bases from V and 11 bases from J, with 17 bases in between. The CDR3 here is CASSSSAGWRQYF. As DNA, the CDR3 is TGTGCCAGCAGCTCAAGCGCCGGGTGGAGGCAGTATTTT.

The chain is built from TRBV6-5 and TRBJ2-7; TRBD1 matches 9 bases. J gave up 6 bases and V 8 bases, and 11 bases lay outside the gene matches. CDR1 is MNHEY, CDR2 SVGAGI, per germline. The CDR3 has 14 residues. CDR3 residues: CASSAAGTGPEQYF. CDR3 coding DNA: TGTGCCAGCTCCGCGGCGGGGACAGGGCCCGAGCAGTACTTC.